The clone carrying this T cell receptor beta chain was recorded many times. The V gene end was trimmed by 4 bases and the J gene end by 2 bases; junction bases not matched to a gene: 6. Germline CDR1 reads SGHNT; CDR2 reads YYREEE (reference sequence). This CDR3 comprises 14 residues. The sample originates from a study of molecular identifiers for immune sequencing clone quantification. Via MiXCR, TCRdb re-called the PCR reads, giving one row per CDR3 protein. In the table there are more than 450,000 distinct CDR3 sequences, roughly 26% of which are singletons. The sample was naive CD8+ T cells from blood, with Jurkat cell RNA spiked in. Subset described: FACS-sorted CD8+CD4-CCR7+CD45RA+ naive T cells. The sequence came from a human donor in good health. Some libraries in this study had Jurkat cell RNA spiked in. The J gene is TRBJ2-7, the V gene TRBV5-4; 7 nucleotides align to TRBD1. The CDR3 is CASSVGTATYEQYF. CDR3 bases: TGTGCCAGCAGCGTCGGGACAGCAACCTACGAGCAGTACTTC.